This record looks at one TCR beta chain sequence and its context. An end of the junction does not agree with germline; a read error may underlie this. The sample originates from a study of T cell changes during pregnancy in multiple sclerosis. The repertoire was sequenced with immunoSEQ multiplex PCR; TCRdb's copy has only in-frame clones and lacks some. The data contain 95,000 to 110,000 clones, roughly nine tenths of them seen just once; the ten biggest clones take up 0.9% to 0.95%. The CDR3 is 15 residues long. In germline, CDR1 is SEHNR, CDR2 FQNEAQ (reference sequence). The specimen was peripheral blood, collected after pregnancy. J is TRBJ2-1 and V is TRBV7-9; the D gene is possibly TRBD1 (5 bases). The source of this sequence is a female donor with multiple sclerosis, enrolled in a pregnancy study. Here the CDR3 reads CASSFGQSVYDEQFF. CDR3 DNA: TGTGCCAGCAGCTTTGGACAATCCGTCTACGATGAGCAGTTCTTC.